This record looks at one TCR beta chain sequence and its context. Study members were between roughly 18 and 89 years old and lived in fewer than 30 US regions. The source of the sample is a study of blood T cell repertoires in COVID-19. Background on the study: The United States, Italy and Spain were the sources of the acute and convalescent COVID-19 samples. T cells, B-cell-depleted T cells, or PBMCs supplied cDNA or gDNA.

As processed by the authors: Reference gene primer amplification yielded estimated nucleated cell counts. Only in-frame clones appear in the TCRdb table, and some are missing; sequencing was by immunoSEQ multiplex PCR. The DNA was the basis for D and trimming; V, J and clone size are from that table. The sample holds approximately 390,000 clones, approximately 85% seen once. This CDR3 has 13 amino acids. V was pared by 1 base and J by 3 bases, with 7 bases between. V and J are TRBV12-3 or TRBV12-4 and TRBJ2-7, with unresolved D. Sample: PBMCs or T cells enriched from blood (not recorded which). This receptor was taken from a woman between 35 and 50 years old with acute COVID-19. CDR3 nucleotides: TGTGCCAGCAGTTTAGTGGGCAGCTACGAGCAGTACTTC. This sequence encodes CASSLVGSYEQYF.